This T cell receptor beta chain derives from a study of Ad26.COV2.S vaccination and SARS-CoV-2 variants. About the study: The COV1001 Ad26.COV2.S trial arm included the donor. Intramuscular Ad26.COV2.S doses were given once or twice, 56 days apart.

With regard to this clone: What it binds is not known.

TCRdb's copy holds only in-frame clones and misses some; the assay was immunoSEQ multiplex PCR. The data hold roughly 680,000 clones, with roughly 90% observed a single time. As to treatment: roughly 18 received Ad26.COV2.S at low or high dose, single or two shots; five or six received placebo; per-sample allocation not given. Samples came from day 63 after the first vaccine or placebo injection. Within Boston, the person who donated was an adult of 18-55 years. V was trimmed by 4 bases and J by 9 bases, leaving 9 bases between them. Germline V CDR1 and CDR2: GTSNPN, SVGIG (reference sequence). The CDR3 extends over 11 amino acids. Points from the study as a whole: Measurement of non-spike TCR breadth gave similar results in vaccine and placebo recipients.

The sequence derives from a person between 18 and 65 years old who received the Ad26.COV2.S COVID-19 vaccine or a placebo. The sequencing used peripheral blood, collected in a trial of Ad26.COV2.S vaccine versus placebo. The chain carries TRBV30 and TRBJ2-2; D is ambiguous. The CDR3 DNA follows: TGTGCCTGGACCCACAATCGGGAGCTGTTTTTT. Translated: CAWTHNRELFF.